This T cell receptor beta chain appears in the sequencing data of a study of blood T cell repertoires in COVID-19. About the study: Researchers got acute and convalescent COVID-19 samples from the United States, Italy and Spain.

Seattle patient enrollment occurred during active infection, with longitudinal follow-up thereafter. The CDR3 is made up of 13 amino acids. CDR1 and CDR2 from the germline V gene are MNHNY and SVGAGI (reference sequence). V was clipped by 6 bases and J by 4 bases; unmatched bases: 2. Here immunoSEQ multiplex PCR was the method, and the copy in TCRdb shows in-frame clones only, minus some. The sample has roughly 190,000 clones; around 84% are singletons. The clonotype comes from a woman in her 70s with COVID-19, enrolled during active disease. V and J are TRBV6-6 and TRBJ1-1; TRBD1 aligns across 10 bases. Sequenced sample: peripheral blood. The CDR3 spells CASSRTGGTEAFF. As DNA, the CDR3 is TGTGCCAGCAGCCGGACAGGGGGCACTGAAGCTTTCTTT.